Detailed here is one T cell receptor beta chain. It has no known antigen specificity. Per-base qualities were not stored, and no clone one base away is much larger. The library was produced with 5' RACE. The run used an Illumina MiSeq. TCRdb reprocessing: public reads trimmed at Q25 with fastp, clones called with MiXCR, in-frame beta chains kept. For every CDR3 protein sequence, its rows merge into one entry that carries the most common genes and DNA. The sample includes about 60,000 distinct CDR3 sequences, with 15% to 20% observed a single time. Together, the top ten hold approximately 4.6% of the sample. The entry originates in a study of T cells of healthy individuals (dated by TCRdb to 2017 to 2018). Reading from cysteine to phenylalanine, the CDR3 counts 16 amino acids. The retained sequence is limited to the CDR3, 48 bases, with the frame set at the first base. The V and J ends are trimmed by 0 bases and 0 bases, leaving 10 bases between them. Per the germline V gene, SGHRS is the CDR1 and YFSETQ is the CDR2.

The receptor's source is a human donor in good health. The chain is assembled from TRBV5-1 and TRBJ1-5; a tentative D call is TRBD1 (5 bases match). The DNA sequence reads TGCGCCAGCAGCTTGGAAGGGGATTATAGCAATCAGCCCCAGCATTTT. The translation is CASSLEGDYSNQPQHF. Full variable domain (CDR3 extended with the reference TRBV5-1 and TRBJ1-5 proteins): KAGVTQTPRYLIKTRGQQVTLSCSPISGHRSVSWYQQTPGQGLQFLFEYFSETQRNKGNFPGRFSGRQFSNSRSEMNVSTLELGDSALYLCASSLEGDYSNQPQHFGDGTRLSIL.